Listed below are T cell receptor beta chains from one sample, sequenced in a study of cytomegalovirus exposure and HLA in healthy donors. Sequenced by immunoSEQ multiplex PCR; TCRdb stores in-frame clones only, minus some. The data contain some 90,000 clones, 60% to 80% of them seen just once; the ten biggest clones take up more than 7%. Sequenced sample: PBMCs. All receptors come from a man between 60 and 70 years old in good health and CMV-seronegative. Each CDR3 is given with its conserved first and last residue. Fields, in order: clone size, D gene, J gene, V gene, CDR3 protein, CDR3 DNA. D genes are given only for firm matches. Only some rows state a clone size, as once, few, many or a class for expanded clones.

abundance: .
d_gene: .
j_gene: TRBJ2-1
v_gene: TRBV6-5
CDR3aa: CATRRGTYNEQFF
CDR3nt: TGTGCCACCAGGAGGGGGACCTACAATGAGCAGTTCTTC

abundance: .
d_gene: TRBD2
j_gene: TRBJ2-1
v_gene: TRBV6-1
CDR3aa: CASSELGGGPSYNEQFF
CDR3nt: TGTGCCAGCAGTGAACTTGGGGGGGGACCCTCCTACAATGAGCAGTTCTTC

abundance: once
d_gene: .
j_gene: TRBJ2-2
v_gene: TRBV28
CDR3aa: CASKGRVNTGELFF
CDR3nt: TGTGCCAGCAAAGGGCGGGTAAACACCGGGGAGCTGTTTTTT

abundance: .
d_gene: TRBD1
j_gene: TRBJ1-6
v_gene: TRBV19
CDR3aa: CASSIQRTGNSPLHF
CDR3nt: TGTGCCAGTAGTATCCAAAGGACAGGAAATTCACCCCTCCACTTT

abundance: many
d_gene: .
j_gene: TRBJ1-5
v_gene: TRBV29-1
CDR3aa: CSVREAENQPQHF
CDR3nt: TGCAGCGTTAGAGAGGCAGAGAATCAGCCCCAGCATTTT

abundance: .
d_gene: TRBD1
j_gene: TRBJ2-7
v_gene: TRBV7-9
CDR3aa: CASSPLARQGVSLYEQYF
CDR3nt: TGTGCCAGCAGCCCTCTAGCTAGACAGGGGGTATCGCTGTACGAGCAGTACTTC

abundance: .
d_gene: .
j_gene: TRBJ1-5
v_gene: TRBV25-1
CDR3aa: CASSETGSNQPQHF
CDR3nt: TGTGCCAGCAGTGAGACAGGTAGCAATCAGCCCCAGCATTTT

abundance: .
d_gene: .
j_gene: TRBJ2-7
v_gene: TRBV19
CDR3aa: CASSAPTGSAYEQYF
CDR3nt: TGTGCCAGTAGTGCCCCGACTGGGAGCGCCTACGAGCAGTACTTC

abundance: .
d_gene: .
j_gene: TRBJ2-7
v_gene: TRBV29-1
CDR3aa: CSAADGEPYEQYF
CDR3nt: TGCAGCGCCGCCGACGGGGAGCCCTACGAGCAGTACTTC

abundance: once
d_gene: TRBD2
j_gene: TRBJ2-2
v_gene: TRBV4-1
CDR3aa: CASSQDGGRANTGELFF
CDR3nt: TGCGCCAGCAGCCAAGATGGCGGGAGGGCCAACACCGGGGAGCTGTTTTTT

abundance: .
d_gene: TRBD1
j_gene: TRBJ1-6
v_gene: TRBV7-8
CDR3aa: CASSLGGQGTNSPLHF
CDR3nt: TGTGCCAGCAGCTTAGGGGGACAGGGGACTAATTCACCCCTCCACTTT

abundance: .
d_gene: .
j_gene: TRBJ1-1
v_gene: TRBV4-2
CDR3aa: CASSQVSGNTEAFF
CDR3nt: TGTGCCAGCAGCCAAGTGAGCGGGAACACTGAAGCTTTCTTT

abundance: few
d_gene: TRBD2
j_gene: TRBJ2-1
v_gene: TRBV27
CDR3aa: CASSSGLAWVRPEQFF
CDR3nt: TGTGCCAGCAGTTCGGGACTAGCCTGGGTTAGACCCGAGCAGTTCTTC

abundance: .
d_gene: .
j_gene: TRBJ2-3
v_gene: TRBV2
CDR3aa: CASSEGRQQGTQYF
CDR3nt: TGTGCCAGCAGTGAAGGACGGCAACAGGGTACGCAGTATTTT

abundance: .
d_gene: .
j_gene: TRBJ2-7
v_gene: TRBV2
CDR3aa: CASSSGTPGVREQYF
CDR3nt: TGTGCCAGCAGTTCGGGGACTCCCGGCGTACGGGAGCAGTACTTC

abundance: .
d_gene: TRBD2
j_gene: TRBJ2-1
v_gene: TRBV5-1
CDR3aa: CASSLTSGRRNEQFF
CDR3nt: TGCGCCAGCAGCTTGACTAGCGGGAGGAGGAATGAGCAGTTCTTC

abundance: .
d_gene: .
j_gene: TRBJ1-5
v_gene: TRBV4-3
CDR3aa: CASSLNRDQPQHF
CDR3nt: TGCGCCAGCAGCCTAAACAGGGATCAGCCCCAGCATTTT

abundance: few
d_gene: .
j_gene: TRBJ2-7
v_gene: TRBV6-5
CDR3aa: CASSYAGIGGTYEQYF
CDR3nt: TGTGCCAGCAGTTATGCAGGGATCGGCGGAACCTACGAGCAGTACTTC

abundance: .
d_gene: .
j_gene: TRBJ2-7
v_gene: TRBV4-1
CDR3aa: CASSHRAVDYEQYF
CDR3nt: TGCGCCAGCAGCCACCGAGCGGTGGACTACGAGCAGTACTTC

abundance: few
d_gene: TRBD1
j_gene: TRBJ2-2
v_gene: TRBV7-9
CDR3aa: CASSLGQGDTGELFF
CDR3nt: TGTGCCAGCAGCTTAGGACAGGGGGACACCGGGGAGCTGTTTTTT

abundance: .
d_gene: TRBD2
j_gene: TRBJ2-2
v_gene: TRBV9
CDR3aa: CASSVGGVRADRNTGELFF
CDR3nt: TGTGCCAGCAGCGTGGGGGGGGTTAGGGCAGACCGGAACACCGGGGAGCTGTTTTTT

abundance: once
d_gene: .
j_gene: TRBJ2-7
v_gene: TRBV5-5
CDR3aa: CASSLPHEQYF
CDR3nt: TGTGCCAGCAGCCTACCCCACGAGCAGTACTTC

abundance: few
d_gene: .
j_gene: TRBJ1-3
v_gene: TRBV29-1
CDR3aa: CSVGSGGGTIYF
CDR3nt: TGCAGCGTTGGGAGCGGCGGCGGCACCATATATTTT

abundance: .
d_gene: TRBD1
j_gene: TRBJ2-7
v_gene: TRBV11-2
CDR3aa: CASSSGTGSYEQYF
CDR3nt: TGTGCCAGCAGCTCCGGGACAGGGAGCTACGAGCAGTACTTC

abundance: .
d_gene: .
j_gene: TRBJ1-5
v_gene: TRBV27
CDR3aa: CASSLNRGNQPQHF
CDR3nt: TGTGCCAGCAGTTTAAACAGGGGCAATCAGCCCCAGCATTTT

abundance: .
d_gene: TRBD2
j_gene: TRBJ2-5
v_gene: TRBV18
CDR3aa: CASSPWREGGSETQYF
CDR3nt: TGTGCCAGCTCACCATGGAGGGAGGGAGGATCGGAGACCCAGTACTTC

abundance: .
d_gene: .
j_gene: TRBJ2-1
v_gene: TRBV10-1
CDR3aa: CASSEAGLSSYNEQFF
CDR3nt: TGCGCCAGCAGTGAGGCAGGACTCAGCTCCTACAATGAGCAGTTCTTC

abundance: .
d_gene: .
j_gene: TRBJ1-4
v_gene: TRBV5-1
CDR3aa: CASSLVSATNEKLFF
CDR3nt: TGCGCCAGCAGCTTGGTGTCGGCAACTAATGAAAAACTGTTTTTT

abundance: .
d_gene: .
j_gene: TRBJ2-2
v_gene: TRBV7-8
CDR3aa: CASSPSSRSSGELFF
CDR3nt: TGTGCCAGCAGCCCGAGCAGCCGTAGCTCCGGGGAGCTGTTTTTT

abundance: .
d_gene: TRBD2
j_gene: TRBJ2-7
v_gene: TRBV6-1
CDR3aa: CASSETAGAHEQYF
CDR3nt: TGTGCCAGCAGTGAAACGGCGGGAGCCCACGAGCAGTACTTC

abundance: .
d_gene: TRBD1
j_gene: TRBJ2-7
v_gene: TRBV5-1
CDR3aa: CASSVTGADYEQYF
CDR3nt: TGCGCCAGCAGCGTGACAGGGGCTGACTACGAGCAGTACTTC

abundance: .
d_gene: TRBD1
j_gene: TRBJ1-4
v_gene: TRBV4-1
CDR3aa: CASSTLGTAEGEKLFF
CDR3nt: TGCGCCAGCAGCACCCTAGGGACAGCGGAGGGTGAAAAACTGTTTTTT

abundance: .
d_gene: TRBD2
j_gene: TRBJ2-1
v_gene: TRBV6-1
CDR3aa: CATQAGGTSYNEQFF
CDR3nt: TGTGCCACCCAAGCGGGGGGGACCTCCTACAATGAGCAGTTCTTC

abundance: few
d_gene: .
j_gene: TRBJ1-4
v_gene: TRBV7-2
CDR3aa: CASSQNPNNEKLFF
CDR3nt: TGTGCCAGCAGCCAGAACCCAAATAATGAAAAACTGTTTTTT

abundance: .
d_gene: TRBD2
j_gene: TRBJ2-3
v_gene: TRBV6-1
CDR3aa: CASSDRGWEGLDTQYF
CDR3nt: TGTGCCAGCAGTGATAGAGGCTGGGAGGGGTTGGATACGCAGTATTTT

abundance: few
d_gene: .
j_gene: TRBJ2-6
v_gene: TRBV28
CDR3aa: CASSPLLYPSSGANVLTF
CDR3nt: TGTGCCAGCAGCCCACTTCTTTATCCTAGCTCTGGGGCCAACGTCCTGACTTTC

abundance: .
d_gene: TRBD2
j_gene: TRBJ2-5
v_gene: TRBV29-1
CDR3aa: CSVAGAQETQYF
CDR3nt: TGCAGCGTAGCGGGGGCACAAGAGACCCAGTACTTC

abundance: once
d_gene: .
j_gene: TRBJ2-7
v_gene: TRBV10-1
CDR3aa: CASSEFSGSYEQYF
CDR3nt: TGCGCCAGCAGTGAGTTTAGCGGCTCCTACGAGCAGTACTTC

abundance: .
d_gene: TRBD1
j_gene: TRBJ2-7
v_gene: TRBV18
CDR3aa: CASSRDRGTYEQYF
CDR3nt: TGTGCCAGCTCAAGGGACAGGGGGACCTACGAGCAGTACTTC

abundance: .
d_gene: .
j_gene: TRBJ1-2
v_gene: TRBV6-6
CDR3aa: CASRDGALNYGYTF
CDR3nt: TGTGCCAGCAGAGACGGAGCCCTAAACTATGGCTACACCTTC

abundance: .
d_gene: .
j_gene: TRBJ2-1
v_gene: TRBV6-5
CDR3aa: CASSYGPGFRPNEQFF
CDR3nt: TGTGCCAGCAGTTACGGCCCGGGGTTCCGTCCTAATGAGCAGTTCTTC

abundance: .
d_gene: .
j_gene: TRBJ1-1
v_gene: TRBV29-1
CDR3aa: CSVESGWGGKAFF
CDR3nt: TGCAGCGTTGAAAGCGGGTGGGGCGGGAAAGCTTTCTTT

abundance: medium-sized
d_gene: .
j_gene: TRBJ2-1
v_gene: TRBV4-3
CDR3aa: CASSQELYEEQFF
CDR3nt: TGCGCCAGCAGCCAAGAACTATACGAGGAGCAGTTCTTC

abundance: .
d_gene: TRBD1
j_gene: TRBJ1-6
v_gene: TRBV30
CDR3aa: CACNDRGTSPLHF
CDR3nt: TGTGCCTGTAACGACAGGGGGACTTCACCCCTCCACTTT

abundance: .
d_gene: TRBD1
j_gene: TRBJ2-1
v_gene: TRBV19
CDR3aa: CASSIRQGLHEQFF
CDR3nt: TGTGCCAGTAGTATCCGACAGGGTTTGCATGAGCAGTTCTTC

abundance: once
d_gene: TRBD2
j_gene: TRBJ2-7
v_gene: TRBV4-2
CDR3aa: CASSQGDRAGGEQYF
CDR3nt: TGTGCCAGCAGCCAAGGGGACCGGGCGGGGGGAGAGCAGTACTTC

abundance: .
d_gene: .
j_gene: TRBJ2-7
v_gene: TRBV21-1
CDR3aa: CASSNSGRYEQYF
CDR3nt: TGTGCCAGCAGCAATAGCGGGAGGTACGAGCAGTACTTC

abundance: .
d_gene: .
j_gene: TRBJ1-5
v_gene: TRBV6-1
CDR3aa: CASSEARDQPQHF
CDR3nt: TGTGCCAGCAGTGAAGCTCGGGATCAGCCCCAGCATTTT

abundance: .
d_gene: TRBD2
j_gene: TRBJ2-2
v_gene: TRBV6-5
CDR3aa: CASSYFLAGGLGELFF
CDR3nt: TGTGCCAGCAGTTATTTCCTAGCGGGGGGGTTGGGGGAGCTGTTTTTT

abundance: .
d_gene: .
j_gene: TRBJ2-5
v_gene: TRBV6-5
CDR3aa: CASSYSTGIETQYF
CDR3nt: TGTGCCAGCAGTTACTCGACAGGCATAGAGACCCAGTACTTC

abundance: .
d_gene: .
j_gene: TRBJ1-5
v_gene: TRBV7-2
CDR3aa: CASSLGGVQPQHF
CDR3nt: TGTGCCAGCAGCTTAGGGGGGGTTCAGCCCCAGCATTTT

abundance: few
d_gene: TRBD1
j_gene: TRBJ1-5
v_gene: TRBV19
CDR3aa: CASKGTGNLYNQPQHF
CDR3nt: TGTGCCAGTAAAGGGACAGGGAACCTTTACAATCAGCCCCAGCATTTT

abundance: .
d_gene: TRBD1
j_gene: TRBJ2-5
v_gene: TRBV7-2
CDR3aa: CASSLFLDRGFQETQYF
CDR3nt: TGTGCCAGCAGCTTATTCTTGGACAGGGGCTTCCAAGAGACCCAGTACTTC

abundance: once
d_gene: .
j_gene: TRBJ2-7
v_gene: TRBV11-2
CDR3aa: CASSLVSTRFYYEQYF
CDR3nt: TGTGCCAGCAGCTTAGTTTCGACTAGATTTTATTACGAGCAGTACTTC

abundance: few
d_gene: .
j_gene: TRBJ2-1
v_gene: TRBV19
CDR3aa: CASTRTISDEQFF
CDR3nt: TGTGCCAGTACCCGGACTATATCCGATGAGCAGTTCTTC

abundance: .
d_gene: TRBD2
j_gene: TRBJ2-2
v_gene: TRBV5-1
CDR3aa: CASSFGTSDGELFF
CDR3nt: TGCGCCAGCAGCTTTGGGACTAGCGACGGGGAGCTGTTTTTT

abundance: few
d_gene: .
j_gene: TRBJ2-3
v_gene: TRBV9
CDR3aa: CASSAMSGPSTDTQYF
CDR3nt: TGTGCCAGCAGCGCGATGAGCGGGCCTAGCACAGATACGCAGTATTTT

abundance: .
d_gene: .
j_gene: TRBJ2-3
v_gene: TRBV29-1
CDR3aa: CSVSTVGSDTQYF
CDR3nt: TGCAGCGTCTCTACGGTCGGGTCAGATACGCAGTATTTT

abundance: once
d_gene: .
j_gene: TRBJ2-2
v_gene: TRBV11-3
CDR3aa: CASSLTRDVGELFF
CDR3nt: TGTGCCAGCAGCTTAACGCGGGATGTTGGGGAGCTGTTTTTT